The text below deals with one T cell receptor (beta chain). No antigen is known for it. This specimen comes from a study of T-cell reconstitution after alpha-beta-depleted transplantation in children. Whole-study results and caveats: It was reported that alpha-beta T cells came from several hundred expanded graft clones (about two months after transplant). Among T cells one year after transplant, newly produced cells accounted for most counts and diversity. After transplant, high TCRbeta diversity at day 60 in some patients arose from surviving recipient T cells and thymic progenitors.

TCRbeta library construction was performed incorporating unique molecular identifiers. TCRdb re-called the PCR reads with MiXCR, one entry per CDR3 protein. The profile shows some 87,000 distinct CDR3 sequences, roughly a sixth of them singletons. The CDR3 has 19 residues. The specimen was PBMCs, mostly from graft donor cells, collected 180 days after TCRalphabeta/CD19-depleted stem cell transplant. This clonotype originated in a male patient between 2 and 10 years old who had a stem cell transplant for acute lymphoblastic leukemia, so the T cells may come from the graft donor. The chain recombines TRBV21-1 with TRBJ2-1; no DNA check was done on the table's D call, TRBD1. TRBV21-1 is designated a pseudogene. The DNA for the CDR3 is TGTGCCAGCAGCAAAGAGGGTAGGGAGGCCCCCCCAGGGTACAATGAGCAGTTCTTC. Translated, it gives CASSKEGREAPPGYNEQFF.